This T cell receptor (beta chain) was identified during a study of control samples from healthy donors and cancer patients (dated by TCRdb to about 2020). V is shortened by 5 bases, J by 8 bases, and the region joining them spans 12 bases. Its CDR3 holds 12 amino acids, cysteine through phenylalanine. Kept here is only the CDR3 DNA, which spans 36 bases and is read in frame from base 1. CDR1 LNHDA and CDR2 SQIVND were looked up in the germline V gene (reference sequence). This clone was counted a single time. Its recognized antigen is unknown. No quality values exist for individual bases; no much larger clone is one base distant. Libraries came from the immunoSEQ multiplex PCR assay. As stored in TCRdb, this immuneACCESS dataset retains in-frame rearrangements with V and J assigned. A fraction of the clones does not appear; measured against another copy, unresolved V genes explain less than half of the discrepancy, and the remainder lacks a known reason. This sample has about 160,000 clones in its table, and over 85% of those were observed once. 8.5% of the sample is taken by the ten largest.

The sample taken for sequencing was blood. The clonotype was recovered from a woman between 35 and 50 years old in good health. The V gene is TRBV19 and the J gene is TRBJ1-2; the best D guess is TRBD1, with 5 bases matching. The DNA sequence is as follows: TGTGCCAGTAGTTCCGGGGGTGGAGGCTACACCTTC. Its amino acids are CASSSGGGGYTF.